This entry lists 10 T cell receptor beta chains sequenced from one sample in a study of blood T cells in healthy people across ages. A second about 6 to 12 cycle PCR used barcoded and J-beta primers. TCRdb used MiXCR to reprocess the 5' RACE reads, holding one entry per CDR3 protein. The table shows almost 550,000 distinct CDR3 sequences, with approximately 25% occurring only once. The data also belong to a second study, concerning T cells of mothers and their children.

The sample comprised blood. These receptors all stem from a boy between 10 and 17 years old in good health.

This clonotype has only a few counts. The CDR3 DNA reads as TGTGCCACCAGCAGCTTCAACAGGGGGGATGCCAATGAGCAGTTCTTC. This translates into CATSSFNRGDANEQFF. The chain links TRBV15 to TRBJ2-1; 8 bases fit TRBD1. The V segment lost 3 bases and the J segment 6 bases; nucleotides outside the gene matches: 10. Germline V gene sequence: CDR1 LNHNV, CDR2 YYDKDF (reference sequence). The CDR3 covers 16 residues.

CDR3 nucleotide sequence: TGTGCCAGCAGCATCCAACTGGGAATGAACACTGAAGCTTTCTTT. Protein product: CASSIQLGMNTEAFF. The rearrangement uses TRBV7-3 and TRBJ1-1; unclear D gene. The CDR3 loop spans 15 amino acids. From germline, CDR1 is SGHTA and CDR2 FQGTGA. The V gene lost 5 bases and the J gene lost 0 bases, with 13 bases spanning the gap.

The chain employs TRBV7-9 and TRBJ2-5; D uncertain. Germline V gene sequence: CDR1 SEHNR, CDR2 FQNEAQ (reference sequence). Trimming stripped 5 bases from V and 2 bases from J, with 15 bases between. CDR3 length: 15 residues. CDR3 sequence: CASSPYRRAQETQYF. In DNA form, the CDR3 reads TGTGCCAGCAGCCCGTATCGGAGAGCTCAAGAGACCCAGTACTTC. Full variable domain (remainder filled in from reference TRBV7-9 and TRBJ2-5): DTGVSQNPRHKITKRGQNVTFRCDPISEHNRLYWYRQTLGQGPEFLTYFQNEAQLEKSRLLSDRFSAERPKGSFSTLEIQRTEQGDSAMYLCASSPYRRAQETQYFGPGTRLLVL.

The chain employs TRBV29-1 and TRBJ2-7, with D maybe TRBD1 (6 bases). Trimming shortened V by 6 bases and J by 0 bases, and 12 bases separated the two germline ends. The CDR3 totals 13 residues. Germline CDR1 SQVTM, CDR2 ANQGSEA. CDR3 residues: CSVMGHSSYEQYF. The CDR3 DNA sequence: TGCAGCGTGATGGGACACTCCTCCTACGAGCAGTACTTC.

V and J are TRBV20-1 and TRBJ2-1, with 7 nucleotides matching TRBD2. The last part of the DNA fits TRBJ2-7 better; the J call may be wrong. The CDR3 is 17 residues long. Germline V gene data show CDR1 as DFQATT and CDR2 as SNEGSKA (reference sequence). This chain's CDR3 is CSARDLRGGSQLYEQYF. The CDR3 nucleotides read TGCAGTGCTAGAGATCTCCGGGGCGGGAGCCAGCTGTACGAGCAGTACTTC.

This chain joins TRBV5-1 and TRBJ2-5; TRBD1 aligns across 8 bases. The end of the DNA aligns better with TRBJ2-7, so the J call may be wrong. The CDR3 runs to 16 residues. Germline V gene data show CDR1 as SGHRS and CDR2 as YFSETQ. CDR3 sequence reads: CASSYPLGQEAYEQYF. CDR3 DNA sequence: TGCGCCAGCAGCTACCCTTTGGGACAGGAAGCCTACGAGCAGTACTTC.

CDR3 in DNA: TGTGCCAGCAGCCAAGCTCCAATGCTAGGAGGAAGGAAAGAGACCCAGTACTTC. Its translation: CASSQAPMLGGRKETQYF. The rearrangement joins TRBV14 to TRBJ2-5; D is possibly TRBD2 (5 bases). Trimming cost V 1 base and J 3 bases, with 21 bases left between them. The V gene's germline CDR1 is SGHDN and CDR2 FVKESK. The CDR3 covers 18 residues.

The chain joins TRBV5-1 to TRBJ2-7; TRBD2 matches 11 bases. CDR1 and CDR2 (germline): SGHRS, YFSETQ. J gave up 3 bases and V 7 bases, and 6 bases lay outside the gene matches. CDR3 length: 14 residues. The CDR3 loop is CASGPGLADYEQYF. CDR3 sequence (DNA): TGCGCCAGCGGCCCGGGACTAGCGGACTACGAGCAGTACTTC.

This clonotype has only a few counts. The genes are TRBV27 and TRBJ1-1; D ambiguous. The CDR3 is 14 amino acids. V was clipped by 0 bases and J by 4 bases, with 9 bases between them. Germline values: CDR1 MNHEY, CDR2 SMNVEV (reference sequence). The CDR3 DNA is TGTGCCAGCAGTTTATCCACAGTGGGCACTGAAGCTTTCTTT. Amino acids: CASSLSTVGTEAFF.

This clonotype was picked up many times. The chain combines TRBV4-3 with TRBJ2-2; 8 nucleotides line up with TRBD1. The CDR3 sequence is 16 residues long. V trimming: 1 base; J trimming: 1 base; junction bases outside the gene matches: 2. CDR1 is LGHNA and CDR2 is YSLEER in the germline V gene. CDR3 sequence (DNA): TGCGCCAGCAGCCAAGGGACAGGGTGGAACACCGGGGAGCTGTTTTTT. The encoded protein is CASSQGTGWNTGELFF.